The clone carrying this T cell receptor (beta chain) was counted at least ten times. Antigen specificity is unknown. V lost 2 bases and J 5 bases, leaving 15 bases between the germline ends. The CDR3 covers 15 residues. The V gene's germline CDR1 is SGHTA and CDR2 FQGNSA. This specimen comes from a study of identical twins. Via MiXCR, TCRdb re-called the 5' RACE reads, giving one row per CDR3 protein. The table records 140,000 to 150,000 distinct CDR3 sequences, approximately 4% of them present only once. General study findings and limits: Models underestimated TCR alpha sharing (out-of-frame) in monozygotic twins.

The chain links TRBV7-2 to TRBJ2-5; D is possibly TRBD1 (7 bases). Sequences were obtained from memory T cells sorted from blood. The TCR was taken from a man between 18 and 29 years old in good health. The CDR3 coding sequence is TGTGCCAGCAGCTTAACGGGAGACAGGGTGGAGACCCAGTACTTC. Translated: CASSLTGDRVETQYF.